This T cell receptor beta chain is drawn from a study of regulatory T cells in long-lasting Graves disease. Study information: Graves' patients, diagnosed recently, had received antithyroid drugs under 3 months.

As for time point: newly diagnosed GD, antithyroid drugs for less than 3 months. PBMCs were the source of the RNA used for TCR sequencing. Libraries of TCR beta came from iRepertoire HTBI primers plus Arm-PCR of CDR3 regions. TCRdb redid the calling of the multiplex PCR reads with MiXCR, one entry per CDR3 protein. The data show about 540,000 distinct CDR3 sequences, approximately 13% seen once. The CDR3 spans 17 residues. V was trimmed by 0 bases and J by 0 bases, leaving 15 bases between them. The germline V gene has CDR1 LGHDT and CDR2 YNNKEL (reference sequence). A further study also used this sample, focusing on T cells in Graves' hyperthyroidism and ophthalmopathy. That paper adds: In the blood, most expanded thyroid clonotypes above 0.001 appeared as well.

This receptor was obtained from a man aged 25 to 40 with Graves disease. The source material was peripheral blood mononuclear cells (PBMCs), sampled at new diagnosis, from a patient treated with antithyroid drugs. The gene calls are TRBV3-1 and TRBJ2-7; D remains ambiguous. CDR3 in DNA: TGTGCCAGCAGCCAAGATGCTTTACTCGAGAGCTCCTACGAGCAGTACTTC. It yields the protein CASSQDALLESSYEQYF.